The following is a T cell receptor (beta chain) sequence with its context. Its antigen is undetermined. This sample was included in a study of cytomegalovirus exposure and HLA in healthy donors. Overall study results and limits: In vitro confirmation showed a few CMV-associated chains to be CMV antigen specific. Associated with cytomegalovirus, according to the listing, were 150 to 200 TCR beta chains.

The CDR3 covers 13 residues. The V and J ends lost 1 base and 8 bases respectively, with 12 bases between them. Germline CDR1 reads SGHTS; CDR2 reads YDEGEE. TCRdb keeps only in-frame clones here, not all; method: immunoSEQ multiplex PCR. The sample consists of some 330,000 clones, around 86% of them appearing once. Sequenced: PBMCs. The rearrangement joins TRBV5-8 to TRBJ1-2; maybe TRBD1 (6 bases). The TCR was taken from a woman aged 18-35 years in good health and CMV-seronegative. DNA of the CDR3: TGTGCCAGCAGCTTGATAGGGGGGGACGGCTACACCTTC. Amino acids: CASSLIGGDGYTF.